This note documents a single T cell receptor (beta chain) sequence. Its antigen is currently unknown. Sequencing was performed with immunoSEQ multiplex PCR; in TCRdb, only in-frame clones are kept and a portion is missing. The data show 350,000 to 450,000 clones, 70% to 90% seen once. Germline V gives CDR1 WNHNN, CDR2 SYGVQD (reference sequence). V was pared by 4 bases and J by 1 base, with 14 bases between. The CDR3 spans 15 residues. Regarding treatment: roughly 20 received Ad26.COV2.S at low or high dose, single or two shots; a few received placebo; per-sample allocation not given. Day 63 after the first injection of vaccine or placebo was the sampling time. Expressing Wuhan-strain SARS-CoV-2 spike, an Ad26 vector served as the vaccine. The data derive from a study of Ad26.COV2.S vaccination and SARS-CoV-2 variants. Whole-study results and caveats: Ad26.COV2.S recipients had broader spike-specific TCRs (P = 0.0014). There was a possibility that the TCR breadth and depth analyses underestimated total T cell responses.

The starting material was peripheral blood, obtained in a trial of Ad26.COV2.S vaccine versus placebo. The sequence was obtained from a person between 18 and 65 years old who received the Ad26.COV2.S COVID-19 vaccine or a placebo. V and J are TRBV10-1 and TRBJ2-7, with a weak D call TRBD1 (5 bases). CDR3 sequence: CASSGPNDSSYEQYF. The DNA for the CDR3 is TGCGCCAGCAGTGGACCGAACGACAGTTCCTACGAGCAGTACTTC.